Presented here are 31 T cell receptor beta chains from one specimen sequenced in a study of cytomegalovirus exposure and HLA in healthy donors. 13 Jbeta primers and 60 Vbeta primers were used for the PCR. The assay was immunoSEQ multiplex PCR, and TCRdb's table has in-frame clones only and misses some. The sample shows some 170,000 clones, around four fifths of them seen only once. Material for sequencing was PBMCs. Source of these receptors: a man in his late teens or twenties in good health and CMV-seropositive.

This clone was counted only a few times. The chain carries TRBV2 and TRBJ1-2; a possible D gene is TRBD1 (5 bases). V was cut by 11 bases and J by 2 bases, with 15 bases left in between. Germline assignment: CDR1 SNHLY and CDR2 FYNNEI. The CDR3 has 13 residues. This chain's CDR3 is CASRDGLNYGYTF. CDR3 nucleotide sequence: TGTGCCTCCCGGGACGGACTAAACTATGGCTACACCTTC.

A word on this clone: Other DNA sequences in the same sample also yield this CDR3. J is TRBJ1-2 and V is TRBV5-6; D possibly corresponds to TRBD1 (5 bases). The CDR3 has 15 residues. Trimming removed 4 bases at V and 4 bases at J, with 17 bases between. Germline values: CDR1 SGHDT, CDR2 YYEEEE. CDR3 in amino acids: CASSPLPGGAYGYTF. CDR3 in DNA: TGTGCCAGCAGCCCCCTCCCGGGGGGAGCCTATGGCTACACCTTC.

The V call is TRBV6-6, the J call TRBJ2-5; 8 bases fit TRBD2. V lost 2 bases, J lost 5 bases, and 7 bases stayed unmatched. Per germline, CDR1 MNHNY and CDR2 SVGAGI (reference sequence). The CDR3 length is 15 residues. The CDR3 sequence is CASSYSGGGGETQYF. The CDR3 bases are TGTGCCAGCAGTTACAGCGGGGGCGGGGGGGAGACCCAGTACTTC.

The chain combines TRBV11-1 with TRBJ2-1, with D perhaps TRBD1 (5 bases). Trimming shortened V by 8 bases and J by 6 bases, and 8 bases separated the two germline ends. Per the germline V gene, CDR1 is SGHAT and CDR2 is FQDESV (reference sequence). The length of the CDR3 is 11 residues. CDR3 protein: CASQGINEQFF. The CDR3 coding sequence is TGTGCCAGCCAGGGTATCAATGAGCAGTTCTTC.

This clone was observed once. The genes are TRBV6-5 and TRBJ1-1, with D possibly TRBD1 on 5 matching bases. Germline V CDR1 and CDR2: MNHEY, SVGAGI. Trimming shortened V by 6 bases and J by 1 base, and 12 bases separated the two germline ends. CDR3 size: 14 residues. The CDR3 protein is CASRPTTGNTEAFF. The CDR3 DNA reads TGTGCCAGCAGGCCTACTACAGGGAACACTGAAGCTTTCTTT.

The chain links TRBV5-1 to TRBJ2-7; perhaps TRBD2 as D (5 bases). CDR1 is SGHRS, CDR2 YFSETQ, per germline. The germline V and J ends were trimmed by 0 bases and 0 bases, with 7 bases remaining between them. This CDR3 spans 14 amino acids. CDR3: CASSLERSSYEQYF. The CDR3 DNA is TGCGCCAGCAGCTTGGAGCGGAGCTCCTACGAGCAGTACTTC.

The gene calls are TRBV5-4 and TRBJ2-1; 7 bases are a match to TRBD2. Per the germline V gene, CDR1 is SGHNT and CDR2 is YYREEE (reference sequence). The CDR3 is 14 residues long. Trimming cost V 0 bases and J 7 bases; bases outside gene matches: 4. The CDR3 DNA sequence: TGTGCCAGCAGCTTGGGCCGGGGGGTAAATGAGCAGTTCTTC. It translates to CASSLGRGVNEQFF. The whole variable domain, remainder taken from reference TRBV5-4 and TRBJ2-1, is ETGVTQSPTHLIKTRGQQVTLRCSSQSGHNTVSWYQQALGQGPQFIFQYYREEENGRGNFPPRFSGLQFPNYSSELNVNALELDDSALYLCASSLGRGVNEQFFGPGTRLTVL.

This clone was picked up a small number of times. The rearrangement joins TRBV27 to TRBJ1-5; the D gene is possibly TRBD1 (6 bases). CDR3 length: 14 amino acids. V lost 5 bases, J lost 1 base, and 9 bases lay in between. Germline CDR1 and CDR2: MNHEY and SMNVEV (reference sequence). The CDR3 reads CASSQGGSNQPQHF. In DNA, the CDR3 is TGTGCCAGCAGTCAAGGGGGAAGCAATCAGCCCCAGCATTTT.

Of note for this clone: The conserved closing phenylalanine or tryptophan is absent in this CDR3, likely reflecting a read error. The chain uses TRBV5-1 and TRBJ1-6; the D is unclear. V was clipped by 0 bases and J by 9 bases, with 10 bases between them. Germline CDR1 is SGHRS and CDR2 is YFSETQ. The CDR3 extends over 14 amino acids. CDR3 sequence: CASSLGLPGSPLHL. The CDR3 nucleotides read TGCGCCAGCAGCTTGGGACTCCCCGGTTCACCCCTCCACCTT.

This chain joins TRBV7-6 and TRBJ2-5, with D perhaps TRBD1 (5 bases). CDR1 and CDR2 (germline): SGHVS, FNYEAQ. V dropped 4 bases and J dropped 4 bases, with 16 bases sitting between them. This CDR3 comprises 15 residues. This CDR3 is CASSYVTGLAETQYF. CDR3 nucleotide sequence: TGTGCCAGCAGCTACGTAACAGGTTTAGCAGAGACCCAGTACTTC.

Here the CDR3 DNA reads TGTGCCAGCAGCGACCGAAACAGGGGCCATGAGCAGTTCTTC. It encodes CASSDRNRGHEQFF. V usage is TRBV11-2 and J usage is TRBJ2-1; 7 bases line up with TRBD1. The CDR3 runs 14 residues. Germline V CDR1 and CDR2: SGHAT, FQNNGV. The V and J ends lost 5 bases and 8 bases, in that order; junction bases with no gene match: 9.

The chain links TRBV14 to TRBJ2-7; perhaps TRBD1 as D (6 bases). Per germline, CDR1 SGHDN and CDR2 FVKESK. The CDR3 length is 12 residues. Deletions cut 4 bases from V and 6 bases from J, with 10 bases between. The CDR3 sequence is CASSLQGTEQYF. CDR3 coding DNA: TGTGCCAGCAGCCTACAGGGAACCGAGCAGTACTTC.

The chain employs TRBV7-9 and TRBJ2-2; 8 positions agree with TRBD2. The length of the CDR3 is 15 residues. Germline V gives CDR1 SEHNR, CDR2 FQNEAQ (reference sequence). With V trimmed by 4 bases and J by 9 bases, 10 bases remained unmatched. The CDR3 bases are TGTGCCAGCAGCTGGCGGCGGGGGGAAATCAGGGAGCTGTTTTTT. It specifies CASSWRRGEIRELFF.

The rearrangement joins TRBV6-6 to TRBJ1-4; D is uncertain. V was clipped by 6 bases and J by 15 bases, with 17 bases between them. The CDR3 is made up of 12 amino acids. Germline-derived CDR1 and CDR2 are MNHNY and SVGAGI (reference sequence). CDR3 in amino acids: CASSARGGGVFF. The CDR3 DNA sequence: TGTGCCAGCAGCGCCCGGGGAGGAGGAGTGTTTTTT.

V usage is TRBV19 and J usage is TRBJ2-1; D call uncertain. The V end was cut by 3 bases, the J end by 6 bases, with 9 bases between. The CDR3 has 13 residues. The germline V gene has CDR1 LNHDA and CDR2 SQIVND (reference sequence). CDR3 DNA: TGTGCCAGTAGTATCCCCACCGGCAATGAGCAGTTCTTC. It is translated as CASSIPTGNEQFF.

This clone has just a few counts. The chain joins TRBV19 to TRBJ1-5; 8 bases are shared with TRBD1. The CDR3 runs 15 residues. Germline values: CDR1 LNHDA, CDR2 SQIVND (reference sequence). Germline trimming cut 5 bases from V and 0 bases from J; bases unmatched to any gene: 3. DNA of the CDR3: TGTGCCAGTAGTCCAACAGGGGGTAGCAATCAGCCCCAGCATTTT. As protein: CASSPTGGSNQPQHF.

V is TRBV4-2 and J is TRBJ2-7, with 13 bases matching TRBD2. Germline V gene sequence: CDR1 LGHNA, CDR2 YNFKEQ. Germline trimming cut 5 bases from V and 4 bases from J; bases unmatched to any gene: 5. CDR3 length: 15 amino acids. The CDR3 here is CASSVRLAGGYEQYF. The CDR3 nucleotides read TGTGCCAGCAGCGTCCGACTAGCGGGAGGTTACGAGCAGTACTTC.

The chain is built from TRBV19 and TRBJ2-1; D gene ambiguous. Germline lookup yields CDR1 LNHDA and CDR2 SQIVND (reference sequence). V lost 5 bases and J 6 bases, leaving 2 bases between the germline ends. This CDR3 is built from 10 residues. CDR3 coding DNA: TGTGCCAGTAGTCGCAATGAGCAGTTCTTC. This translates into CASSRNEQFF. The entire variable domain, with the rest obtained from reference TRBV19 and TRBJ2-1, is as follows: DGGITQSPKYLFRKEGQNVTLSCEQNLNHDAMYWYRQDPGQGLRLIYYSQIVNDFQKGDIAEGYSVSREKKESFPLTVTSAQKNPTAFYLCASSRNEQFFGPGTRLTVL.

The chain employs TRBV7-2 and TRBJ1-6; 8 nucleotides line up with TRBD1. The CDR3 runs to 15 residues. V shed 1 base, J shed 9 bases, and the junction held 5 bases outside the gene matches. Looked up from germline, CDR1 is SGHTA and CDR2 is FQGNSA. The CDR3 loop is CASSLGRQGLSPLHF. DNA of the CDR3: TGTGCCAGCAGCTTAGGTCGACAGGGGCTTTCACCCCTCCACTTT.

The rearrangement links TRBV6-5 to TRBJ2-7; a possible D gene is TRBD2 (5 bases). V was clipped by 2 bases and J by 2 bases, with 13 bases between them. The germline V gene has CDR1 MNHEY and CDR2 SVGAGI. This CDR3 region has 15 residues. The chain's CDR3 is CASSYSRLGAYEQYF. The CDR3 bases are TGTGCCAGCAGTTACAGCCGACTCGGGGCCTACGAGCAGTACTTC.

In this sample, this clone turned up a few times. The chain links TRBV9 to TRBJ1-2; D perhaps matches TRBD1 (6 bases). CDR3 size: 13 residues. Trimming took 2 bases from V and 6 from J, leaving 11 bases between them. From germline, CDR1 is SGDLS and CDR2 YYNGEE. The DNA of the CDR3 is TGTGCCAGCAGCGTTTCTACAGGGAATGGCTACACCTTC. It specifies CASSVSTGNGYTF.

V usage is TRBV19 and J usage is TRBJ2-7; TRBD1 might be the D (6 bases). Trimming took 3 bases from V and 6 from J, leaving 18 bases between them. Per the germline V gene, CDR1 is LNHDA and CDR2 is SQIVND (reference sequence). This CDR3 is built from 15 residues. In nucleotides, the CDR3 is TGTGCCAGTAGTATTGGGGGCGGCGCCGTGGTCGAGCAGTACTTC. This codes for CASSIGGGAVVEQYF.

The rearrangement uses TRBV28 and TRBJ1-1, with D tentatively TRBD1 (6 bases). Germline V CDR1 and CDR2: MDHEN, SYDVKM. The length of the CDR3 is 13 residues. Deletions cut 6 bases from V and 3 bases from J, with 11 bases between. The CDR3 DNA reads as TGTGCCAGCAGCCCGGACAGCGACACTGAAGCTTTCTTT. Translated: CASSPDSDTEAFF.

This rearrangement joins TRBV19 to TRBJ2-1; D ambiguous. The germline V gene encodes CDR1 LNHDA and CDR2 SQIVND (reference sequence). Trimming took 0 bases from V and 4 from J, leaving 4 bases between them. CDR3 size: 13 residues. CDR3 residues: CASSIDTYNEQFF. The CDR3 nucleotides are TGTGCCAGTAGTATAGATACTTACAATGAGCAGTTCTTC.

The rearrangement links TRBV2 to TRBJ1-2; D gene ambiguous. V lost 8 bases, J lost 3 bases, and 13 bases lay in between. This CDR3 spans 13 amino acids. Germline V CDR1 and CDR2: SNHLY, FYNNEI. In DNA form, the CDR3 reads TGTGCCAGCCAGTCTGAGGGCTACTATGGCTACACCTTC. Protein: CASQSEGYYGYTF.

The V call is TRBV5-1, the J call TRBJ1-4; D may be TRBD1 (5 bases). The germline gives CDR1 SGHRS, CDR2 YFSETQ. The CDR3 has 15 residues. Trimming shortened V by 0 bases and J by 8 bases, and 14 bases separated the two germline ends. The CDR3 region has the DNA TGCGCCAGCAGCTTGGAGGGGCAGGGTTGGGAAAAACTGTTTTTT. It specifies CASSLEGQGWEKLFF. The full variable domain, its missing parts supplied by reference TRBV5-1 and TRBJ1-4, is KAGVTQTPRYLIKTRGQQVTLSCSPISGHRSVSWYQQTPGQGLQFLFEYFSETQRNKGNFPGRFSGRQFSNSRSEMNVSTLELGDSALYLCASSLEGQGWEKLFFGSGTQLSVL.

This clone came up a few times. The CDR3 region is CASGTTTGGSYTF. CDR3 nucleotides: TGTGCTAGTGGTACTACGACAGGGGGCAGCTACACCTTC. The chain carries TRBV12-5 and TRBJ1-2, with 10 bases that match TRBD1. Germline loops: CDR1 LGHNT, CDR2 FRNRAP. With 5 bases clipped from V and 9 bases from J, the junction kept 6 bases outside the gene matches. The length of the CDR3 is 13 residues.

This clone appeared a few times. CDR3 region: CASSLDRSGGLAGQYF. In DNA, the CDR3 is TGTGCCAGCAGCTTGGATCGTAGCGGCGGTTTAGCGGGGCAGTACTTC. V gene TRBV5-4 combines with J gene TRBJ2-7; 7 bases map to TRBD2. V shed 0 bases and J 9 bases; nucleotides not matched to a gene: 15. Germline assignment: CDR1 SGHNT and CDR2 YYREEE (reference sequence). The CDR3 extends over 16 amino acids.

V usage is TRBV5-8 and J usage is TRBJ1-4; D remains ambiguous. Trimming removed 0 bases at V and 1 base at J, with 10 bases between. This CDR3 has 16 residues. Germline V gene lookup returns CDR1 SGHTS and CDR2 YDEGEE. CDR3 protein: CASSLGHTRTNEKLFF. The CDR3 coding sequence is TGTGCCAGCAGCTTGGGACACACAAGAACTAATGAAAAACTGTTTTTT.

The table lists this clone with a few counts. The chain is built from TRBV6-6 and TRBJ2-3; unclear D gene. Germline CDR1 and CDR2: MNHNY and SVGAGI (reference sequence). This CDR3 has 12 amino acids. The V end lost 2 bases, the J end lost 5 bases, and 5 bases lay between the germline ends. DNA for the CDR3: TGTGCCAGCAGTTACCCAGGAGATACGCAGTATTTT. Translated: CASSYPGDTQYF.

This clone came up once. The V gene is TRBV4-2, the J gene TRBJ2-1; D remains ambiguous. In germline, CDR1 is LGHNA, CDR2 YNFKEQ. V gave up 1 base and J gave up 3 bases, with 4 bases separating them. The CDR3 has 13 residues. CDR3 residues: CASSQGLYNEQFF. In DNA, the CDR3 is TGTGCCAGCAGCCAAGGGCTCTACAATGAGCAGTTCTTC.